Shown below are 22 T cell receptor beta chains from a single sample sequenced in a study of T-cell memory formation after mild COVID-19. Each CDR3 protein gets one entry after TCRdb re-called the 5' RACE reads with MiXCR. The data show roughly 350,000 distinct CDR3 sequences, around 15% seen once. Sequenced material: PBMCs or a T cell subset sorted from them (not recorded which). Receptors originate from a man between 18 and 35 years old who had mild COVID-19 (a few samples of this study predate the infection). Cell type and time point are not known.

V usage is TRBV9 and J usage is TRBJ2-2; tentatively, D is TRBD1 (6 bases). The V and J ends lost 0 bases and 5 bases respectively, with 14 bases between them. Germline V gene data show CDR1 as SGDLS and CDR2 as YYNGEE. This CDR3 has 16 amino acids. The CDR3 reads CASSVASTGWTGELFF. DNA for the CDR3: TGTGCCAGCAGCGTAGCCTCTACAGGGTGGACCGGGGAGCTGTTTTTT. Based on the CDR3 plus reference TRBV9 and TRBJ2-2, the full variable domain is DSGVTQTPKHLITATGQRVTLRCSPRSGDLSVYWYQQSLDQGLQFLIQYYNGEERAKGNILERFSAQQFPDLHSELNLSSLELGDSALYFCASSVASTGWTGELFFGEGSRLTVL.

CDR3 loop: CASSPSGGGGTQYF. Written as DNA, the CDR3 is TGTGCCAGCAGCCCGTCGGGAGGCGGGGGCACCCAGTACTTC. The rearrangement links TRBV7-3 to TRBJ2-5, with D tentatively TRBD2 (7 bases). V was clipped by 5 bases and J by 8 bases, with 18 bases between them. Germline CDR1 reads SGHTA; CDR2 reads FQGTGA. This CDR3 has 14 amino acids. Based on the CDR3 plus reference TRBV7-3 and TRBJ2-5, the full variable domain is GAGVSQTPSNKVTEKGKYVELRCDPISGHTALYWYRQSLGQGPEFLIYFQGTGAADDSGLPNDRFFAVRPEGSVSTLKIQRTERGDSAVYLCASSPSGGGGTQYFGPGTRLLVL.

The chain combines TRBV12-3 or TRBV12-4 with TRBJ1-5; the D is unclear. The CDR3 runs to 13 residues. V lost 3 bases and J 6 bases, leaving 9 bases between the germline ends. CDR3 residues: CASSLSTAQPQHF. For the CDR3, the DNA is TGTGCCAGCAGTTTGAGCACAGCTCAGCCCCAGCATTTT.

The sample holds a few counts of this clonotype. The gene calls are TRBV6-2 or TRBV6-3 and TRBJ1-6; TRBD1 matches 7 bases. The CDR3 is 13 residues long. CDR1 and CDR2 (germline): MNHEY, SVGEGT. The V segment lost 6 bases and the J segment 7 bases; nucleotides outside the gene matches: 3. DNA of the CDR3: TGTGCCAGCAGACAGGGGTGGAATTCACCCCTCCACTTT. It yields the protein CASRQGWNSPLHF.

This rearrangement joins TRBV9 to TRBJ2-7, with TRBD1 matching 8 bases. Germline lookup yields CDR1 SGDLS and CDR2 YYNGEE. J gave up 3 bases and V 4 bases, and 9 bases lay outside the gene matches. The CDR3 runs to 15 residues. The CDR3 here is CASSKDREGDYEQYF. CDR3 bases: TGTGCCAGCAGCAAGGACAGGGAAGGGGACTACGAGCAGTACTTC.

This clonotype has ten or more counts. The CDR3 region is CASSPDGGRLEQYV. The CDR3 coding sequence is TGTGCCAGCAGTCCGGACGGGGGGCGCCTCGAGCAGTACGTC. The rearrangement uses TRBV12-3 or TRBV12-4 and TRBJ2-7, with a weak D call TRBD2 (7 bases). Trimming left V 5 bases short and J 6 bases short, with 17 bases between. The CDR3 is 14 amino acids.

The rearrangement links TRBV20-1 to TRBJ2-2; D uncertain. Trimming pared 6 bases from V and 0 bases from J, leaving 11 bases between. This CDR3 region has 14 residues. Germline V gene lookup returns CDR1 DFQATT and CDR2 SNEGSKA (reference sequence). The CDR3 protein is CSAIVWPNTGELFF. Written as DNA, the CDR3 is TGCAGTGCAATCGTCTGGCCGAACACCGGGGAGCTGTTTTTT.

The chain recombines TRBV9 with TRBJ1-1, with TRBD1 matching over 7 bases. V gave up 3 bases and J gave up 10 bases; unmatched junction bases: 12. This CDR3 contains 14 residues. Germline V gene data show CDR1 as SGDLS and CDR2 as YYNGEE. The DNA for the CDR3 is TGTGCCAGCAGCGCCACCCACGAGGGGGCTGGAGCTTTCTTT. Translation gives CASSATHEGAGAFF.

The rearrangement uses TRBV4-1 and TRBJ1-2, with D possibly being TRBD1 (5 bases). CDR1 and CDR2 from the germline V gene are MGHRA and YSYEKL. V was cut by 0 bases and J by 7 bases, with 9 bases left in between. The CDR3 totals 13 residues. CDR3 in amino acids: CASSQEGRGGYTF. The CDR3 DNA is TGCGCCAGCAGCCAAGAAGGAAGGGGTGGCTACACCTTC.

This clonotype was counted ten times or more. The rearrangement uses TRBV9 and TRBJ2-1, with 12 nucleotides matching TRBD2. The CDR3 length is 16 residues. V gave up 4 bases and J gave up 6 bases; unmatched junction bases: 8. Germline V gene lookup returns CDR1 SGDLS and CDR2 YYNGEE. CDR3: CASSITLAGGPNEQFF. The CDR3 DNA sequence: TGTGCCAGCAGCATCACCCTAGCGGGGGGGCCCAATGAGCAGTTCTTC.

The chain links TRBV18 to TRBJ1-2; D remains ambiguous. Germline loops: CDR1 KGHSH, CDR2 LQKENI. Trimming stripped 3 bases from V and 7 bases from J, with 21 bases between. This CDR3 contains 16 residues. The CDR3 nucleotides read TGTGCCAGCTCACCGCGGAACGCGGGCGGACTTTTTGGCTACACCTTC. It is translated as CASSPRNAGGLFGYTF.

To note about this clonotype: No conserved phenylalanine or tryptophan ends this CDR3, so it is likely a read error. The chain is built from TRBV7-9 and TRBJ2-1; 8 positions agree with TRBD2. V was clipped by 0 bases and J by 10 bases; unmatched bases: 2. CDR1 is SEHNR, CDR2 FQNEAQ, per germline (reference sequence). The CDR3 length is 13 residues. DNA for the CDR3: TGTGCCAGCAGCTTAGCCTCTAGCGGGGAGCAGTTCTAC. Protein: CASSLASSGEQFY.

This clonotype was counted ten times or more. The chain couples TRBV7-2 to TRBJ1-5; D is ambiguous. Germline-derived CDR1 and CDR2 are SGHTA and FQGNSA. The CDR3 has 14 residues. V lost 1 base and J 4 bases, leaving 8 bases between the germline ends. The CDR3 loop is CASSLDGLNQPQHF. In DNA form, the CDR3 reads TGTGCCAGCAGCTTAGACGGACTGAATCAGCCCCAGCATTTT.

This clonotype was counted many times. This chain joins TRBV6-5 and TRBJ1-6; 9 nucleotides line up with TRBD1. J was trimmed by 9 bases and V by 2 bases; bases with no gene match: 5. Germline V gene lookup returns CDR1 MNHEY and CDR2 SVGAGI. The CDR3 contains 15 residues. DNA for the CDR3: TGTGCCAGCAGTTACGCGACAGGGGGAGGTTCACCCCTCCACTTT. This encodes CASSYATGGGSPLHF.

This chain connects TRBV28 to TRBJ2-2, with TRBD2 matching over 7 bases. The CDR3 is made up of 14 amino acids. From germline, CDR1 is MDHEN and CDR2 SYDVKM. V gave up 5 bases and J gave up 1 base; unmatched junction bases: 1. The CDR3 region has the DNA TGTGCCAGCAGTGGCGGGGGGAACACCGGGGAGCTGTTTTTT. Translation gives CASSGGGNTGELFF.

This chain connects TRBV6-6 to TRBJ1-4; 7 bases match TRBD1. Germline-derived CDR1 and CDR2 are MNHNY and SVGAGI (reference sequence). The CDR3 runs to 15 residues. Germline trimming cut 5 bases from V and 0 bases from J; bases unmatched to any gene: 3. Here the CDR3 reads CASSDQGATNEKLFF. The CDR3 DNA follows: TGTGCCAGCAGTGATCAGGGGGCAACTAATGAAAAACTGTTTTTT.

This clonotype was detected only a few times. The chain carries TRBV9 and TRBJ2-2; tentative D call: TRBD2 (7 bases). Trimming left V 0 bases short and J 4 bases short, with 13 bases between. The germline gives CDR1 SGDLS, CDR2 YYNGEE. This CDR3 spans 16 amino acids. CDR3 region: CASSVDGGRRTGELFF. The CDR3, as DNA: TGTGCCAGCAGCGTAGACGGGGGGCGGCGCACCGGGGAGCTGTTTTTT.

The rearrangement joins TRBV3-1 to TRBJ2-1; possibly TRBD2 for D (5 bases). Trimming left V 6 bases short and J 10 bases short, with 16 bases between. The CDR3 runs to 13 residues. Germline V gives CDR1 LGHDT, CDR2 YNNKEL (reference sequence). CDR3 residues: CASSGISGLEQFF. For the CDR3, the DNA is TGTGCCAGCAGTGGGATCAGCGGTCTGGAGCAGTTCTTC.

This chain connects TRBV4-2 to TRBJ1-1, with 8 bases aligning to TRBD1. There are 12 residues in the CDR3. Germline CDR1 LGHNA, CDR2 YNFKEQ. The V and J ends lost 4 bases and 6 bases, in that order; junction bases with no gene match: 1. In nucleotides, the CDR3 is TGTGCCAGCAGCCCGACAGGGGCTGAAGCTTTCTTT. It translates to CASSPTGAEAFF.

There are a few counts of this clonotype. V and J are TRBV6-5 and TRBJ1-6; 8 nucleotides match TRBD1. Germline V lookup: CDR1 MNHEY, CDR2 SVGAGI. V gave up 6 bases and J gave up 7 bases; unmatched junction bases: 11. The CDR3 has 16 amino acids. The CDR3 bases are TGTGCCAGCAGATTCCAGGGGGCAAGGGGGAATTCACCCCTCCACTTT. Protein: CASRFQGARGNSPLHF.

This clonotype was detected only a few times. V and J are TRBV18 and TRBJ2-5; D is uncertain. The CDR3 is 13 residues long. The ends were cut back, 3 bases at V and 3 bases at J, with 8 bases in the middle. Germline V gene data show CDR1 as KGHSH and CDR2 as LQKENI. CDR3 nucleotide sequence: TGTGCCAGCTCACCGACCTTGGAAGAGACCCAGTACTTC. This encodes CASSPTLEETQYF.

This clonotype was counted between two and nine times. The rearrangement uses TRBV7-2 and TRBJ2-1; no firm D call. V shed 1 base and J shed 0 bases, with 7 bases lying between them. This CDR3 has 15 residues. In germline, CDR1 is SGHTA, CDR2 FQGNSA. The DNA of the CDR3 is TGTGCCAGCAGCTTAGAACGGAGCTCCTACAATGAGCAGTTCTTC. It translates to CASSLERSSYNEQFF.